These 26 T cell receptor beta chains originate from one sample sequenced in a study of T-cell reconstitution after alpha-beta-depleted transplantation in children. Unique molecular identifiers were built into the TCRbeta library. TCRdb used MiXCR to reprocess the PCR reads, holding one entry per CDR3 protein. The sample carries 73,000 or so distinct CDR3 sequences, 4% to 5% recorded once. Sample: PBMCs, mostly from graft donor cells, taken 180 days after TCRalphabeta/CD19-depleted stem cell transplant. The source of these receptors is a boy younger than two who had a stem cell transplant for acute myeloid leukemia, so the T cells may come from the graft donor.

The sample holds many counts of this clonotype. The chain's CDR3 is CASSRTGGWSYEQYF. CDR3 nucleotides: TGTGCCAGCTCACGAACAGGGGGTTGGTCCTACGAGCAGTACTTC. This chain joins TRBV18 and TRBJ2-7; 8 bases agree with TRBD1. There are 15 residues in the CDR3. The V gene's germline CDR1 is KGHSH and CDR2 LQKENI. The junction had 6 bases not matched to a gene; V was cut back by 4 bases and J by 1 base.

This clonotype was observed at least ten times. Here the CDR3 reads CASSLATSSGGAGDTQYF. The CDR3 DNA is TGCGCCAGCAGCTTGGCCACCTCTAGCGGGGGGGCCGGGGATACGCAGTATTTT. The rearrangement joins TRBV5-1 to TRBJ2-3, with TRBD2 identical over 12 bases. The germline V gene has CDR1 SGHRS and CDR2 YFSETQ. The CDR3 consists of 18 residues. Unmatched junction bases numbered 11, after V lost 0 bases and J lost 6 bases.

The rearrangement uses TRBV19 and TRBJ2-7; D is ambiguous. The germline V gene has CDR1 LNHDA and CDR2 SQIVND (reference sequence). Trimming shortened V by 3 bases and J by 0 bases, and 9 bases separated the two germline ends. CDR3 length: 14 residues. The CDR3 loop is CASSIAAASYEQYF. For the CDR3, the DNA is TGTGCCAGTAGTATCGCGGCAGCCTCCTACGAGCAGTACTTC.

This clonotype appeared many times. The V call is TRBV11-2, the J call TRBJ2-2, with TRBD1 as a possible D gene (5 bases). This CDR3 region has 13 residues. Germline CDR1 reads SGHAT; CDR2 reads FQNNGV. With 1 base removed from V and 7 bases from J, the gap between germline ends came to 7 bases. CDR3 nucleotide sequence: TGTGCCAGCAGCTTAGGCGGACACGGGGAGCTGTTTTTT. Amino acids: CASSLGGHGELFF.

This clonotype was observed at least ten times. The V call is TRBV20-1, the J call TRBJ2-7; 10 bases are shared with TRBD2. The CDR3 loop spans 15 amino acids. CDR1 and CDR2 from the germline V gene are DFQATT and SNEGSKA (reference sequence). V shed 6 bases, J shed 2 bases, and the junction held 10 bases outside the gene matches. The CDR3 region is CSALGLADTPYEQYF. The CDR3 nucleotides are TGCAGTGCCCTCGGACTAGCGGATACTCCCTACGAGCAGTACTTC.

In its sample, this clonotype was seen many times. The rearrangement uses TRBV13 and TRBJ2-5; weak D call: TRBD1 (6 bases). The V gene lost 4 bases and the J gene lost 4 bases, with 16 bases spanning the gap. Germline lookup yields CDR1 PRHDT and CDR2 FYEKMQ (reference sequence). The CDR3 covers 15 residues. The CDR3 spells CASSSNRDGLETQYF. CDR3 bases: TGTGCCAGCAGCTCCAACAGGGACGGGTTAGAGACCCAGTACTTC. The variable domain in full, completed from reference TRBV13 and TRBJ2-5, reads AAGVIQSPRHLIKEKRETATLKCYPIPRHDTVYWYQQGPGQDPQFLISFYEKMQSDKGSIPDRFSAQQFSDYHSELNMSSLELGDSALYFCASSSNRDGLETQYFGPGTRLLVL.

There are many counts of this clonotype. The gene calls are TRBV4-1 and TRBJ1-2; weak D call: TRBD1 (6 bases). V was trimmed by 2 bases and J by 2 bases, leaving 12 bases between them. CDR3 length: 15 residues. Per the germline V gene, CDR1 is MGHRA and CDR2 is YSYEKL. DNA for the CDR3: TGCGCCAGCAGCCAACCCCTAGACAGGAACTATGGCTACACCTTC. This encodes CASSQPLDRNYGYTF.

Many counts were recorded for this clonotype. V and J are TRBV5-1 and TRBJ2-4, with TRBD1 identical over 9 bases. V lost 0 bases, J lost 9 bases, and 4 bases stayed unmatched. The CDR3 sequence is 14 residues long. In germline, CDR1 is SGHRS, CDR2 YFSETQ. The CDR3 DNA reads as TGCGCCAGCAGCTTGGAGACAGGGGGAATCATTCAGTACTTC. Amino acid sequence: CASSLETGGIIQYF.

In this sample, this clonotype turned up many times. The genes are TRBV5-6 and TRBJ1-5, with 7 bases lining up with TRBD1. The CDR3 is 17 amino acids. With 2 bases clipped from V and 1 base from J, the junction kept 9 bases outside the gene matches. Germline V gives CDR1 SGHDT, CDR2 YYEEEE. For the CDR3, the DNA is TGTGCCAGCAGCTTCTGGACAGGTTCTCCGAGCAATCAGCCCCAGCATTTT. This codes for CASSFWTGSPSNQPQHF.

This clonotype was counted at least ten times. J is TRBJ2-2 and V is TRBV6-2 or TRBV6-3; the match to TRBD2 covers 10 bases. The ends lost 8 bases at V and 0 bases at J; junction bases unmatched: 6. Germline V CDR1 and CDR2: MNHEY, SVGEGT. There are 16 residues in the CDR3. The CDR3 nucleotides are TGTGCCAGCGAGATAGCGGGGGGCCCGAACACCGGGGAGCTGTTTTTT. Translated, it gives CASEIAGGPNTGELFF.

This clonotype was seen ten or more times. CDR3 bases: TGTGCCAGCAGCTTAGGTTGGGCGGAGGACGGTACCAACTATGGCTACACCTTC. Translating it yields CASSLGWAEDGTNYGYTF. The chain uses TRBV11-2 and TRBJ1-2; D uncertain. This CDR3 has 18 amino acids. Trimming left V 1 base short and J 2 bases short, with 20 bases between. The germline CDR1 and CDR2 sequences are SGHAT and FQNNGV.

This clonotype was recorded many times. The chain has TRBV4-2 and TRBJ2-1; unclear D gene. CDR3 length: 13 amino acids. CDR1 is LGHNA, CDR2 YNFKEQ, per germline. V lost 0 bases, J lost 6 bases, and 6 bases lay in between. The CDR3 loop is CASSQENINEQFF. CDR3 nucleotide sequence: TGTGCCAGCAGCCAAGAGAACATCAATGAGCAGTTCTTC.

This clonotype has at least ten counts. This chain uses TRBV10-3 with TRBJ1-2; D is possibly TRBD1 (5 bases). Germline CDR1 reads ENHRY; CDR2 reads SYGVKD. Trimming stripped 6 bases from V and 1 base from J, with 12 bases between. The CDR3 totals 14 residues. The CDR3 DNA reads as TGTGCCATCAGGGACACCACAGTTAACTATGGCTACACCTTC. Protein sequence: CAIRDTTVNYGYTF.

This clonotype was seen many times. This chain links TRBV5-5 with TRBJ1-3; D uncertain. Germline CDR1 SGHKS, CDR2 YYEKEE (reference sequence). V was clipped by 0 bases and J by 0 bases, with 10 bases between them. This CDR3 comprises 16 residues. In DNA form, the CDR3 reads TGTGCCAGCAGCTTGGTGGCAGAGTACTCTGGAAACACCATATATTTT. This translates into CASSLVAEYSGNTIYF.

The rearrangement joins TRBV21-1 to TRBJ2-3; the D call in the table, TRBD2, was not verified against the DNA. TRBV21-1 is described as a pseudogene. CDR3 length equals 18 residues. The DNA for the CDR3 is TGTGCCAGCAGCAAAGGGGCTAGCGGGGGGGCTACCTCAGATACGCAGTATTTT. Translated: CASSKGASGGATSDTQYF.

In its sample, this clonotype was seen many times. The V and J genes are TRBV25-1 and TRBJ1-1, with a tentative D call TRBD1 (5 bases). This CDR3 has 12 amino acids. Trimming removed 4 bases at V and 6 bases at J, with 9 bases between. The germline V gene encodes CDR1 MGHDK and CDR2 SYGVNS. CDR3 nucleotide sequence: TGTGCCAGCAGTGCGACAGTCTCTGAAGCTTTCTTT. Residues: CASSATVSEAFF.

This clonotype was detected ten times or more. The chain combines TRBV18 with TRBJ2-2, with TRBD1 as a possible D gene (6 bases). Deletions cut 4 bases from V and 4 bases from J, with 10 bases between. The CDR3 runs 14 residues. CDR1 and CDR2 (germline): KGHSH, LQKENI. The CDR3 bases are TGTGCCAGCTCACGCACGACAGGCACCGGGGAGCTGTTTTTT. Protein product: CASSRTTGTGELFF. Combining the CDR3 with reference TRBV18 and TRBJ2-2 gives the whole variable domain NAGVMQNPRHLVRRRGQEARLRCSPMKGHSHVYWYRQLPEEGLKFMVYLQKENIIDESGMPKERFSAEFPKEGPSILRIQQVVRGDSAAYFCASSRTTGTGELFFGEGSRLTVL.

This clonotype showed up many times. The genes are TRBV18 and TRBJ1-2; no clear D gene. Between the trimmed V and J ends, which lost 4 bases and 4 bases, there was a span of 10 bases. The CDR3 sequence is 13 residues long. Germline CDR1 KGHSH, CDR2 LQKENI. The CDR3 is CASSRMDGYGYTF. The CDR3 DNA reads TGTGCCAGCTCACGGATGGACGGCTATGGCTACACCTTC.

In its sample, this clonotype was seen many times. The V call is TRBV4-2, the J call TRBJ2-7; TRBD2 matches 13 bases. V lost 4 bases and J lost 4; bases outside the gene matches: 4. From germline, CDR1 is LGHNA and CDR2 YNFKEQ. The CDR3 contains 15 residues. This CDR3 is CASSLELAGGYEQYV. The CDR3 bases are TGTGCCAGCAGCCTTGAACTAGCGGGAGGGTACGAGCAGTACGTC.

This clonotype was recorded at least ten times. CDR3 protein: CASSLAPIAALSTQYF. The CDR3, as DNA: TGTGCCAGCAGCTTAGCGCCTATAGCGGCTCTTAGCACGCAGTATTTT. The chain combines TRBV7-2 with TRBJ2-3; D is possibly TRBD2 (6 bases). Germline V gene lookup returns CDR1 SGHTA and CDR2 FQGNSA. Trimming left V 0 bases short and J 9 bases short, with 19 bases between. The CDR3 extends over 16 amino acids.

In this sample, this clonotype turned up once. The V gene is TRBV6-5, the J gene TRBJ1-2; D may be TRBD1 (6 bases). CDR1 and CDR2 from the germline V gene are MNHEY and SVGAGI. V was clipped by 8 bases and J by 5 bases, with 15 bases between them. CDR3 length equals 13 residues. CDR3 sequence: CASVGGPGYGYTF. In DNA, the CDR3 is TGTGCCAGCGTAGGGGGGCCGGGGTATGGCTACACCTTC.

This clonotype was detected ten times or more. The chain joins TRBV7-2 to TRBJ2-3, with 8 positions matching TRBD1. After removal of 4 bases from V and 3 bases from J, the junction contained 3 bases not matched to a gene. Germline CDR1 is SGHTA and CDR2 is FQGNSA. The CDR3 has 14 residues. The CDR3 DNA reads TGTGCCAGCAGCTGGACAGGGAAAACAGATACGCAGTATTTT. Amino acid sequence: CASSWTGKTDTQYF.

This clonotype was observed many times. V and J are TRBV12-3 or TRBV12-4 and TRBJ2-3; D gene ambiguous. This CDR3 spans 13 amino acids. The V end lost 3 bases, the J end lost 1 base, and 5 bases lay between the germline ends. CDR3 nucleotide sequence: TGTGCCAGCAGTTTTGGCCGCACAGATACGCAGTATTTT. This codes for CASSFGRTDTQYF.

This clonotype appeared many times. This chain links TRBV20-1 with TRBJ2-5; 8 bases are shared with TRBD2. The CDR3 runs to 16 residues. The V segment lost 4 bases and the J segment 5 bases; nucleotides outside the gene matches: 15. Germline-derived CDR1 and CDR2 are DFQATT and SNEGSKA (reference sequence). DNA for the CDR3: TGCAGTGCTACGTCCGCAGCGGGGGATCACCGGGAGACCCAGTACTTC. Its protein is CSATSAAGDHRETQYF.

Many counts were recorded for this clonotype. The chain combines TRBV11-2 with TRBJ2-1, with 7 bases identical to TRBD2. The trim removed 1 base at V and 0 bases at J, leaving 12 bases unmatched. This CDR3 spans 19 amino acids. The germline V gene encodes CDR1 SGHAT and CDR2 FQNNGV. The CDR3 bases are TGTGCCAGCAGCTTAGTTAAATTTAGGGACTACCCCTCCTACAATGAGCAGTTCTTC. Protein: CASSLVKFRDYPSYNEQFF.

The chain recombines TRBV11-2 with TRBJ1-2, with a weak D call TRBD1 (5 bases). This CDR3 comprises 14 residues. V shed 5 bases and J shed 4 bases, with 14 bases lying between them. Germline loops: CDR1 SGHAT, CDR2 FQNNGV. The CDR3 bases are TGTGCCAGCAGCCCCAGGGTTAACCGCTATGGCTACACCTTC. It yields the protein CASSPRVNRYGYTF.